Below are 8 T cell receptor beta chains sequenced from a single sample in a study of blood T cell repertoires in COVID-19. Only in-frame clones appear in the TCRdb table, and some are missing; sequencing was by immunoSEQ multiplex PCR. The data hold under 300,000 clones, with around 86% observed a single time. Source material: peripheral blood. Receptor source: a woman in her forties who had recovered from COVID-19.

The CDR3 protein is CASSPHHRDTDTQYF. CDR3 in DNA: TGCGCCAGCAGCCCCCATCACAGGGACACAGATACGCAGTATTTT. The chain uses TRBV4-1 and TRBJ2-3; D may be TRBD1 (6 bases). V was clipped by 4 bases and J by 2 bases, with 13 bases between them. Germline V gene data show CDR1 as MGHRA and CDR2 as YSYEKL. This CDR3 has 15 residues.

The J gene is TRBJ2-1, the V gene TRBV20-1, with TRBD2 matching over 7 bases. The V segment lost 3 bases and the J segment 8 bases; nucleotides outside the gene matches: 4. The CDR3 is 12 amino acids. CDR1 is DFQATT and CDR2 is SNEGSKA in the germline V gene (reference sequence). As DNA, the CDR3 is TGCAGTGCTAGTACGGGAGGCCATGAGCAGTTCTTC. It is translated as CSASTGGHEQFF.

The chain joins TRBV11-1 to TRBJ2-1; TRBD1 aligns across 9 bases. Germline CDR1 SGHAT, CDR2 FQDESV (reference sequence). Unmatched junction bases numbered 10, after V lost 3 bases and J lost 7 bases. The CDR3 has 16 residues. The CDR3 loop is CASSLWEGTGTNEQFF. CDR3 bases: TGTGCCAGCAGCTTGTGGGAAGGGACAGGGACGAATGAGCAGTTCTTC.

V is TRBV18 and J is TRBJ2-1, with 7 bases matching TRBD2. The length of the CDR3 is 16 residues. The V gene end was trimmed by 3 bases and the J gene end by 2 bases; junction bases not matched to a gene: 7. Looked up from germline, CDR1 is KGHSH and CDR2 is LQKENI. CDR3 sequence (DNA): TGTGCCAGCTCACCTTGGGCTAGCGGCACCTACAATGAGCAGTTCTTC. Protein product: CASSPWASGTYNEQFF.

This clone showed up just once. The chain recombines TRBV7-9 with TRBJ2-1; perhaps TRBD2 as D (5 bases). The CDR3 spans 15 residues. V was trimmed by 5 bases and J by 3 bases, leaving 14 bases between them. CDR1 is SEHNR and CDR2 is FQNEAQ in the germline V gene (reference sequence). DNA of the CDR3: TGTGCCAGCAGCCCCCGCACTGGGAGCTACAATGAGCAGTTCTTC. Its translation: CASSPRTGSYNEQFF.

V gene TRBV7-3 combines with J gene TRBJ2-1, with 16 positions matching TRBD2. The CDR3 runs to 16 residues. CDR1 and CDR2 (germline): SGHTA, FQGTGA. V shed 5 bases, J shed 9 bases, and the junction held 7 bases outside the gene matches. The CDR3 nucleotides read TGTGCCAGCAGCCCCGGGACTAGCGGGAGGGTTCGTGAGCAGTTCTTC. Its translation is CASSPGTSGRVREQFF.

There are a few counts of this clone. V usage is TRBV27 and J usage is TRBJ1-1, with D perhaps matching TRBD1 (5 bases). The CDR3 is 13 amino acids. With 5 bases removed from V and 1 base from J, the gap between germline ends came to 8 bases. Germline V lookup: CDR1 MNHEY, CDR2 SMNVEV (reference sequence). The CDR3 nucleotides are TGTGCCAGCAGTCCTACAGGGAACACTGAAGCTTTCTTT. Encoded protein: CASSPTGNTEAFF.

J is TRBJ1-3 and V is TRBV30, with 7 bases identical to TRBD1. CDR1 and CDR2 from the germline V gene are GTSNPN and SVGIG (reference sequence). CDR3 length: 16 residues. V trimming: 2 bases; J trimming: 2 bases; junction bases outside the gene matches: 9. CDR3 region: CAWSPTGRTTGNTIYF. Here the CDR3 DNA reads TGTGCCTGGAGTCCGACAGGGAGGACGACTGGAAACACCATATATTTT.